This T cell receptor (beta chain) derives from a study of T cell repertoires in cytomegalovirus infection (dated by TCRdb to about 2019). For the study in its entirety: Donor HLA type was relevant to the analysis, because carriage of CMV infection together with the matching HLA type was indicated by public TCR beta signatures. What the research found in general, with its limitations: In both this cohort and an independent cohort of more than 350 donors, the cumulative frequency of public TCR beta family members distinguished carriers of CMV infection plus the relevant HLA type. In the ex vivo response, HLA-C-restricted CMV-specific TCR beta clonotypes were dominant, and in two of eight donors the single most frequent clonotype came from this HLA-C-restricted group.

Sequencing relied on an Illumina HiSeq 1500. Starting from the raw public reads, TCRdb applied fastp trimming at Q25, assembled clones with MiXCR and retained in-frame beta chains. CDR3 protein duplicates are merged, each entry listing the most common genes and DNA. The sample table records approximately 170,000 distinct CDR3 sequences; 17% of these occur just once. The top ten constitute 18% of the sample. Reading the germline V gene gives CDR1 SGDLS and CDR2 YYNGEE. After removal of 3 bases from V and 7 bases from J, the junction retains 5 bases not matched to a gene. The CDR3 covers 14 residues, taking in both the cysteine and the phenylalanine. Only the CDR3 DNA stays, 42 bases, in frame from base 1. This clonotype has more than one count but fewer than ten. Its antigen remains unidentified. Per-base quality was not reported, and no clone a single base away is much larger than it.

The rearrangement combines TRBV9 with TRBJ2-7, with 12 bases in between that match TRBD1. What was sequenced was CD8+ T cells from PBMCs. This sequence was found in a human donor in good health (CMV status not recorded). Some clones in this sample may be carry-over from other donors' samples. The CDR3 protein: CASSAGDRGPEQYF. The nucleotides read TGTGCCAGCAGCGCCGGGGACAGGGGGCCAGAGCAGTACTTC.